One and the same sample provided the 30 T cell receptor beta chains below, sequenced in a study of blood T cell repertoires in COVID-19 (dated by TCRdb to about 2020). The library came from the immunoSEQ multiplex PCR assay. TCRdb provides this immuneACCESS table in a form limited to in-frame rearrangements. Some clones are lacking; in checked studies, under half of them reflect an unresolved V gene, and why the rest are absent is not known. The sample table shows hundreds of thousands of clones, and roughly 89% are seen once. In total, the top ten clones hold roughly 1.4% of the sample. The specimen was peripheral blood. Receptors originate from a woman aged 25 to 39 with active or convalescent COVID-19.

This chain connects TRBV7-2 to TRBJ2-7, with a tentative D call TRBD1 (6 bases). Trimming removed 5 bases from V and 5 bases from J, with 19 bases in between. In germline, CDR1 is SGHTA, CDR2 FQGNSA. The CDR3 extends over 15 amino acids. CDR3 nucleotide sequence: TGTGCCAGCAGCCCGGCGAGCACAGGGTGGCACGAGCAGTACTTC. This encodes CASSPASTGWHEQYF. The full variable domain, in which reference TRBV7-2 and TRBJ2-7 provide the parts outside the CDR3, is GAGVSQSPSNKVTEKGKDVELRCDPISGHTALYWYRQSLGQGLEFLIYFQGNSAPDKSGLPSDRFSAERTGGSVSTLTIQRTQQEDSAVYLCASSPASTGWHEQYFGPGTRLTVT.

This chain links TRBV5-4 with TRBJ1-1; TRBD1 matches at 12 bases. CDR1 and CDR2 from the germline V gene are SGHNT and YYREEE (reference sequence). The CDR3 length is 16 residues. The V and J ends lost 4 bases and 4 bases, in that order; junction bases with no gene match: 8. Here the CDR3 DNA reads TGTGCCAGCAGCCCCCGGGACAGGGGGCTTGGCACTGAAGCTTTCTTT. It translates to CASSPRDRGLGTEAFF.

The chain has TRBV5-4 and TRBJ2-5; 15 nucleotides align to TRBD2. Per germline, CDR1 SGHNT and CDR2 YYREEE (reference sequence). Unmatched junction bases numbered 14, after V lost 4 bases and J lost 1 base. This CDR3 region has 20 residues. The CDR3 sequence: CASSPVQGGLAGGTQETQYF. The CDR3 nucleotides read TGTGCCAGCAGCCCCGTACAAGGGGGACTAGCGGGGGGAACCCAAGAGACCCAGTACTTC.

J is TRBJ2-2 and V is TRBV7-6; the D is unclear. Trimming left V 4 bases short and J 7 bases short, with 13 bases between. The CDR3 consists of 14 residues. CDR1 and CDR2 from the germline V gene are SGHVS and FNYEAQ. This CDR3 is CASSSTILGGELFF. CDR3 DNA: TGTGCCAGCAGCTCAACAATCCTAGGCGGGGAGCTGTTTTTT.

This chain joins TRBV30 and TRBJ1-2; maybe TRBD1 (6 bases). The CDR3 has 13 amino acids. Trimming cost V 4 bases and J 0 bases, with 9 bases left between them. The V gene's germline CDR1 is GTSNPN and CDR2 SVGIG (reference sequence). The CDR3 bases are TGTGCCTGGACCAGGGGTCCTAACTATGGCTACACCTTC. This codes for CAWTRGPNYGYTF.

The V call is TRBV2, the J call TRBJ2-7; maybe TRBD1 (6 bases). V was pared by 6 bases and J by 6 bases, with 12 bases between. This CDR3 is 12 amino acids long. Germline values: CDR1 SNHLY, CDR2 FYNNEI. The CDR3 DNA sequence: TGTGCCAGCAGGAGAACAGGGACCGAGCAGTACTTC. Protein sequence: CASRRTGTEQYF.

This sequence joins TRBV19 and TRBJ1-1, with D unclear. Germline assignment: CDR1 LNHDA and CDR2 SQIVND (reference sequence). V lost 5 bases and J 5 bases, leaving 15 bases between the germline ends. The CDR3 runs 14 residues. CDR3 DNA sequence: TGTGCCAGTAGTCCTGTAGTGGGGAGGACTGAAGCTTTCTTT. Translation: CASSPVVGRTEAFF.

Ten or more counts support this clone. Other DNA sequences of this sample code for an identical CDR3. V is TRBV4-1 and J is TRBJ2-1; 9 bases map to TRBD2. V was pared by 1 base and J by 4 bases, with 5 bases of the junction left unmatched. In germline, CDR1 is MGHRA, CDR2 YSYEKL. The CDR3 contains 16 residues. For the CDR3, the DNA is TGCGCCAGCAGCCAAGTTAGACTAGCGGTGTACAATGAGCAGTTCTTC. It codes for CASSQVRLAVYNEQFF.

The chain couples TRBV7-6 to TRBJ1-1, with TRBD1 as a possible D gene (5 bases). V was pared by 1 base and J by 5 bases, with 8 bases between. CDR1 is SGHVS and CDR2 is FNYEAQ in the germline V gene. The CDR3 runs to 13 residues. The CDR3 DNA reads as TGTGCCAGCAGCTTAGAGGGGTGGACTGAAGCTTTCTTT. Its translation is CASSLEGWTEAFF.

CDR3: CASATMRTGGYTF. CDR3 nucleotides: TGTGCCAGCGCTACAATGAGGACAGGGGGCTACACCTTC. The chain links TRBV6-5 to TRBJ1-2, with 8 bases aligning to TRBD1. The CDR3 has 13 amino acids. Losses at the gene ends were 8 bases for V and 8 bases for J; bases not matched to a gene: 10. CDR1 is MNHEY and CDR2 is SVGAGI in the germline V gene.

The chain has TRBV2 and TRBJ2-5; 11 positions match TRBD1. Germline V CDR1 and CDR2: SNHLY, FYNNEI. V dropped 3 bases and J dropped 4; count of bases not matched to a gene: 7. CDR3 size: 16 residues. CDR3 bases: TGTGCCAGCAGTGATTTCGGACAGGGGGCGGGAGAGACCCAGTACTTC. Translated, it gives CASSDFGQGAGETQYF.

This clone was seen only a few times. The genes are TRBV2 and TRBJ2-5, with TRBD1 identical over 8 bases. Germline V gene data show CDR1 as SNHLY and CDR2 as FYNNEI. There are 14 residues in the CDR3. V was pared by 1 base and J by 6 bases, with 4 bases of the junction left unmatched. The CDR3 nucleotides are TGTGCCAGCAGTGAAGGGACAGGGATCCAGACCCAGTACTTC. It codes for CASSEGTGIQTQYF.

This sequence joins TRBV9 and TRBJ2-1; perhaps TRBD2 as D (6 bases). The CDR3 spans 17 residues. Germline V gene data show CDR1 as SGDLS and CDR2 as YYNGEE. With 4 bases removed from V and 1 base from J, the gap between germline ends came to 18 bases. The CDR3 bases are TGTGCCAGCAGCCCTCTCGGGGGAGGTAAATCCTACAATGAGCAGTTCTTC. Protein sequence: CASSPLGGGKSYNEQFF. Together with reference TRBV9 and TRBJ2-1, the CDR3 gives the full variable domain: DSGVTQTPKHLITATGQRVTLRCSPRSGDLSVYWYQQSLDQGLQFLIQYYNGEERAKGNILERFSAQQFPDLHSELNLSSLELGDSALYFCASSPLGGGKSYNEQFFGPGTRLTVL.

The J gene is TRBJ1-2, the V gene TRBV3-1 (or the pseudogene TRBV3-2); the D is unclear. CDR1 is LGHDT and CDR2 is YNNKEL in the germline V gene (reference sequence). This CDR3 contains 12 residues. V was clipped by 1 base and J by 7 bases, with 7 bases between them. The CDR3 bases are TGTGCCAGCAGCCAAGGTATCAGTGGCTACACCTTC. This encodes CASSQGISGYTF.

The chain has TRBV12-5 and TRBJ1-5; D not resolved. Per the germline V gene, CDR1 is LGHNT and CDR2 is FRNRAP. The CDR3 sequence is 16 residues long. V lost 0 bases to trimming and J lost 1 base, with 10 bases between them. CDR3 protein: CASGLVPELSNQPQHF. Written as DNA, the CDR3 is TGTGCTAGTGGTTTGGTACCCGAGTTGAGCAATCAGCCCCAGCATTTT.

The count of this clone is one. The chain couples TRBV3-1 (or the pseudogene TRBV3-2) to TRBJ2-3, with 7 bases aligning to TRBD1. The ends lost 5 bases at V and 9 bases at J; junction bases unmatched: 8. Germline CDR1 is LGHDT and CDR2 is YNNKEL (reference sequence). The CDR3 covers 13 residues. Here the CDR3 reads CASSDRERRTQYF. CDR3 bases: TGTGCCAGCAGCGACAGGGAGAGAAGAACGCAGTATTTT.

The chain combines TRBV10-3 with TRBJ2-2, with D possibly matching TRBD2 (6 bases). The CDR3 sequence is 12 residues long. Germline CDR1 is ENHRY and CDR2 is SYGVKD. V was cut by 8 bases and J by 6 bases, with 10 bases left in between. The CDR3 sequence: CAIGGTSGELFF. CDR3 DNA sequence: TGTGCCATCGGGGGGACTTCCGGGGAGCTGTTTTTT.

This sequence joins TRBV19 and TRBJ2-7, with TRBD1 matching 9 bases. The V gene's germline CDR1 is LNHDA and CDR2 SQIVND (reference sequence). The CDR3 is 15 amino acids. After removal of 1 base from V and 5 bases from J, the junction contained 6 bases not matched to a gene. CDR3 bases: TGTGCCAGTAGTATAGTCGGGACAGGGTCGCACGAGCAGTACTTC. Translating gives CASSIVGTGSHEQYF.

The rearrangement uses TRBV5-1 and TRBJ2-7; 9 positions agree with TRBD1. CDR3 length equals 15 residues. CDR1 is SGHRS and CDR2 is YFSETQ in the germline V gene. V lost 3 bases, J lost 3 bases, and 7 bases stayed unmatched. CDR3 protein: CASSSRGQGIYEQYF. The CDR3 region has the DNA TGCGCCAGCAGCTCTCGGGGACAGGGAATCTACGAGCAGTACTTC.

This clone was seen a few times. The chain employs TRBV6-5 and TRBJ1-2; 7 nucleotides align to TRBD1. CDR3 length equals 13 residues. Germline CDR1 is MNHEY and CDR2 is SVGAGI. V dropped 4 bases and J dropped 4; count of bases not matched to a gene: 3. The CDR3 here is CASSWGQLYGYTF. In DNA form, the CDR3 reads TGTGCCAGCAGTTGGGGACAGCTCTATGGCTACACCTTC.

As DNA, the CDR3 is TGTGCCAGCAGTAAATCCCGGGACAGTCGCTACGAGCAGTACTTC. Protein: CASSKSRDSRYEQYF. The chain couples TRBV2 to TRBJ2-7; 7 nucleotides agree with TRBD1. V was pared by 5 bases and J by 3 bases, with 10 bases of the junction left unmatched. Germline V gives CDR1 SNHLY, CDR2 FYNNEI. The CDR3 contains 15 residues.

This sequence joins TRBV29-1 and TRBJ2-3, with D perhaps TRBD2 (7 bases). Trimming took 4 bases from V and 0 from J, leaving 14 bases between them. The CDR3 totals 15 residues. Per germline, CDR1 SQVTM and CDR2 ANQGSEA. CDR3: CSVVVAGASTDTQYF. The CDR3 coding sequence is TGCAGCGTTGTAGTTGCGGGGGCTAGCACAGATACGCAGTATTTT.

The CDR3 reads CASSEAEGGLNQPQHF. As DNA, the CDR3 is TGTGCCAGCAGTGAAGCGGAAGGGGGCCTAAATCAGCCCCAGCATTTT. The genes are TRBV6-1 and TRBJ1-5; TRBD1 aligns across 7 bases. The V and J ends lost 0 bases and 4 bases, in that order; junction bases with no gene match: 6. There are 16 residues in the CDR3. CDR1 is MNHNS, CDR2 SASEGT, per germline.

This CDR3 reads CASSYGTGEETQYF. DNA of the CDR3: TGCGCCAGCAGCTATGGGACAGGGGAAGAGACCCAGTACTTC. The genes are TRBV5-1 and TRBJ2-5, with 10 bases aligning to TRBD1. The CDR3 sequence is 14 residues long. J lost 3 bases, V lost 3 bases, and 2 bases had no gene match. CDR1 is SGHRS and CDR2 is YFSETQ in the germline V gene.

This clone appeared many times. The chain recombines TRBV5-1 with TRBJ1-2, with TRBD1 matching over 7 bases. This CDR3 region has 16 residues. The V gene's germline CDR1 is SGHRS and CDR2 YFSETQ. V lost 3 bases to trimming and J lost 2 bases; unmatched junction nucleotides: 10. The CDR3 here is CASSWREDRENYGYTF. The CDR3 region has the DNA TGCGCCAGCAGCTGGCGGGAAGACAGGGAGAACTATGGCTACACCTTC. Drawing the rest from reference TRBV5-1 and TRBJ1-2, the complete variable domain is KAGVTQTPRYLIKTRGQQVTLSCSPISGHRSVSWYQQTPGQGLQFLFEYFSETQRNKGNFPGRFSGRQFSNSRSEMNVSTLELGDSALYLCASSWREDRENYGYTFGSGTRLTVV.

This chain joins TRBV6-5 and TRBJ1-6; no clear D gene. CDR1 and CDR2 (germline): MNHEY, SVGAGI. V was shortened by 8 bases and J by 0 bases, with 11 bases between the two germline ends. CDR3 length: 15 amino acids. CDR3 region: CASVLKSSYNSPLHF. The CDR3, as DNA: TGTGCCAGCGTACTGAAGAGCTCCTATAATTCACCCCTCCACTTT.

The chain joins TRBV7-9 to TRBJ1-4; D possibly corresponds to TRBD1 (5 bases). The CDR3 covers 14 residues. In germline, CDR1 is SEHNR, CDR2 FQNEAQ (reference sequence). V lost 3 bases and J 8 bases, leaving 13 bases between the germline ends. The CDR3 here is CASSLNQGGEKLFF. DNA of the CDR3: TGTGCCAGCAGCTTGAATCAGGGTGGGGAAAAACTGTTTTTT.

The sample holds a few counts of this clone. The chain recombines TRBV30 with TRBJ1-2; 8 positions match TRBD1. V dropped 3 bases and J dropped 7; count of bases not matched to a gene: 1. The CDR3 sequence is 11 residues long. The germline V gene has CDR1 GTSNPN and CDR2 SVGIG (reference sequence). The CDR3 sequence is CAWSQGAGYTF. The CDR3 DNA follows: TGTGCCTGGAGCCAGGGGGCTGGCTACACCTTC.

This clone came up a few times. The J gene is TRBJ1-2, the V gene TRBV29-1; 9 nucleotides line up with TRBD1. The CDR3 has 15 amino acids. V gave up 3 bases and J gave up 2 bases; unmatched junction bases: 7. Per the germline V gene, CDR1 is SQVTM and CDR2 is ANQGSEA. The chain's CDR3 is CSVDPGQGVNYGYTF. The CDR3, as DNA: TGCAGCGTTGATCCGGGACAGGGAGTGAACTATGGCTACACCTTC.

The J gene is TRBJ2-3, the V gene TRBV27; no clear D gene. Per the germline V gene, CDR1 is MNHEY and CDR2 is SMNVEV (reference sequence). V dropped 2 bases and J dropped 4 bases, with 13 bases sitting between them. The CDR3 totals 15 residues. DNA of the CDR3: TGTGCCAGCAGTTTAGAGGTTGGCTGGTCAGATACGCAGTATTTT. It yields the protein CASSLEVGWSDTQYF.